Presented here are 32 T cell receptor beta chains from one specimen sequenced in a study of cytomegalovirus exposure and HLA in healthy donors (TCRdb year 2017). The library was generated by the immunoSEQ multiplex PCR assay. For the multiplex PCR, a mixture combining 60 forward primers for TCR Vbeta segments and 13 reverse primers for TCR Jbeta segments was used. In its TCRdb copy, this immuneACCESS table keeps in-frame sequences only and misses some clones. Where compared with another copy, unresolved V genes explain less than half of these, and the others have no known cause. This sample holds 87,000 or so clones; 64% were observed only once. The ten largest clones add up to more than 2.5% of the sample. Sequencing was performed on PBMCs. Receptors were obtained from a man in his fifties or sixties in good health and CMV-seronegative.

This chain connects TRBV9 to TRBJ1-1; 9 bases line up with TRBD1. CDR3 length: 15 amino acids. V lost 0 bases to trimming and J lost 4 bases; unmatched junction nucleotides: 4. In germline, CDR1 is SGDLS, CDR2 YYNGEE. CDR3 in amino acids: CASSVGDRDRTEAFF. The CDR3, as DNA: TGTGCCAGCAGCGTAGGGGACAGGGATCGCACTGAAGCTTTCTTT.

The chain joins TRBV5-1 to TRBJ2-3, with D possibly matching TRBD1 (5 bases). The CDR3 sequence is 14 residues long. V dropped 1 base and J dropped 6 bases, with 12 bases sitting between them. Germline CDR1 and CDR2: SGHRS and YFSETQ. The CDR3 nucleotides read TGCGCCAGCAGCTTGTCCCCCCCAGGGGATACGCAGTATTTT. Protein sequence: CASSLSPPGDTQYF.

The rearrangement uses TRBV19 and TRBJ1-5, with 7 bases identical to TRBD1. V gave up 5 bases and J gave up 6 bases; unmatched junction bases: 7. The CDR3 extends over 14 amino acids. Germline V gives CDR1 LNHDA, CDR2 SQIVND (reference sequence). The CDR3 is CASSLNRGGQPQHF. The CDR3 DNA sequence: TGTGCCAGTAGTCTCAACAGGGGAGGTCAGCCCCAGCATTTT.

There are a few counts of this clone. The chain employs TRBV6-5 and TRBJ2-5; 9 nucleotides align to TRBD2. The last part of the DNA fits TRBJ2-7 better; the J call may be wrong. This CDR3 contains 14 residues. Germline assignment: CDR1 MNHEY and CDR2 SVGAGI. CDR3 sequence: CASRLGAGGDEQYF. For the CDR3, the DNA is TGTGCCAGCAGATTGGGGGCGGGAGGGGACGAGCAGTACTTC.

The V call is TRBV5-1, the J call TRBJ1-2; D is undetermined. This CDR3 contains 15 residues. V shed 5 bases and J shed 2 bases, with 16 bases lying between them. In germline, CDR1 is SGHRS, CDR2 YFSETQ. This CDR3 reads CASRGGIQGNYGYTF. The CDR3 nucleotides are TGCGCCAGCAGGGGAGGGATTCAAGGGAACTATGGCTACACCTTC.

This clone was counted between two and nine times. This rearrangement joins TRBV7-9 to TRBJ2-7; 11 bases line up with TRBD2. The CDR3 consists of 15 residues. Germline V lookup: CDR1 SEHNR, CDR2 FQNEAQ (reference sequence). V was pared by 5 bases and J by 7 bases, with 10 bases of the junction left unmatched. The CDR3 here is CASSTLAGDPGEQYF. The CDR3 DNA reads TGTGCCAGCAGCACACTAGCGGGGGATCCCGGGGAGCAGTACTTC.

This clone was observed a few times. The chain joins TRBV5-6 to TRBJ2-1, with 7 bases fitting TRBD2. V gave up 3 bases and J gave up 1 base; unmatched junction bases: 4. CDR1 is SGHDT and CDR2 is YYEEEE in the germline V gene. This CDR3 comprises 15 residues. Here the CDR3 reads CASSSPGGSYNEQFF. CDR3 DNA: TGTGCCAGCAGCTCGCCCGGGGGGTCCTACAATGAGCAGTTCTTC.

The chain employs TRBV4-2 and TRBJ2-5; 14 bases line up with TRBD2. With V trimmed by 2 bases and J by 4 bases, 3 bases remained unmatched. The CDR3 spans 16 residues. Germline CDR1 and CDR2: LGHNA and YNFKEQ. In nucleotides, the CDR3 is TGTGCCAGCAGCCAACAGGGGACTAGCGGGGGAGAGACCCAGTACTTC. The encoded protein is CASSQQGTSGGETQYF.

This chain joins TRBV18 and TRBJ2-1; no definite D call. This CDR3 comprises 11 residues. The germline gives CDR1 KGHSH, CDR2 LQKENI. V was shortened by 6 bases and J by 4 bases, with 4 bases between the two germline ends. In nucleotides, the CDR3 is TGTGCCAGCTCCGGGTACAATGAGCAGTTCTTC. Its protein is CASSGYNEQFF.

The chain employs TRBV29-1 and TRBJ2-6, with D possibly matching TRBD2 (5 bases). The CDR3 spans 17 residues. Germline values: CDR1 SQVTM, CDR2 ANQGSEA. V was trimmed by 1 base and J by 0 bases, leaving 13 bases between them. Here the CDR3 reads CSVEVGVGYSGANVLTF. In DNA, the CDR3 is TGCAGCGTTGAAGTGGGAGTGGGGTACTCTGGGGCCAACGTCCTGACTTTC.

The chain combines TRBV27 with TRBJ1-1; perhaps TRBD1 as D (6 bases). V was cut by 4 bases and J by 0 bases, with 15 bases left in between. The CDR3 is 16 amino acids. CDR1 and CDR2 (germline): MNHEY, SMNVEV (reference sequence). The CDR3 bases are TGTGCCAGCAGTTGGACAGAAATGCTTATGAACACTGAAGCTTTCTTT. Encoded protein: CASSWTEMLMNTEAFF.

The J gene is TRBJ2-3, the V gene TRBV18; 7 bases agree with TRBD2. The length of the CDR3 is 15 residues. Germline CDR1 is KGHSH and CDR2 is LQKENI. V lost 1 base, J lost 4 bases, and 5 bases stayed unmatched. The CDR3 reads CASSPQSGGSDTQYF. The CDR3 DNA reads TGTGCCAGCTCACCACAGTCGGGAGGCTCAGATACGCAGTATTTT.

The chain has TRBV6-6 and TRBJ1-6, with 9 bases that match TRBD1. J was trimmed by 4 bases and V by 6 bases; bases with no gene match: 7. Germline CDR1 reads MNHNY; CDR2 reads SVGAGI (reference sequence). The CDR3 totals 16 residues. CDR3 DNA: TGTGCCAGCAGGGAAAGACAGGGGGATTATAATTCACCCCTCCACTTT. Translated, it gives CASRERQGDYNSPLHF.

V is TRBV5-4 and J is TRBJ1-1; D remains ambiguous. Trimming removed 0 bases from V and 4 bases from J, with 13 bases in between. CDR3 length: 15 amino acids. Germline V gives CDR1 SGHNT, CDR2 YYREEE (reference sequence). CDR3 loop: CASSLAVFGLTEAFF. The DNA of the CDR3 is TGTGCCAGCAGCTTGGCGGTATTTGGTCTCACTGAAGCTTTCTTT.

The chain is built from TRBV28 and TRBJ2-7, with D maybe TRBD2 (7 bases). This CDR3 region has 13 residues. The V end lost 3 bases, the J end lost 7 bases, and 13 bases lay between the germline ends. CDR1 MDHEN and CDR2 SYDVKM come from the germline V gene. In DNA, the CDR3 is TGTGCCAGCAGTTTGGCCCGGGGGGCGGAGCAGTACTTC. Translated, it gives CASSLARGAEQYF.

This chain joins TRBV7-8 and TRBJ1-5; 8 nucleotides agree with TRBD1. CDR3 length equals 15 residues. Germline loops: CDR1 SGHVS, CDR2 FQNEAQ. V lost 4 bases, J lost 6 bases, and 8 bases stayed unmatched. CDR3 sequence: CASSSTGDAGQPQHF. As DNA, the CDR3 is TGTGCCAGCAGCTCGACAGGGGATGCTGGTCAGCCCCAGCATTTT.

The V and J genes are TRBV5-1 and TRBJ1-5; D possibly corresponds to TRBD1 (6 bases). The germline V gene has CDR1 SGHRS and CDR2 YFSETQ. The CDR3 contains 15 residues. Trimming took off 0 bases at V and 3 bases at J, with 10 bases between the two ends. The CDR3 loop is CASSLDSGDNQPQHF. CDR3 nucleotides: TGCGCCAGCAGCTTGGATTCAGGGGACAATCAGCCCCAGCATTTT.

The chain has TRBV9 and TRBJ2-5; D perhaps matches TRBD2 (6 bases). Trimming left V 0 bases short and J 4 bases short, with 13 bases between. Germline-derived CDR1 and CDR2 are SGDLS and YYNGEE. This CDR3 has 15 amino acids. In DNA, the CDR3 is TGTGCCAGCAGCGTAGACCCGGGAGTTGGAGAGACCCAGTACTTC. This codes for CASSVDPGVGETQYF.

The chain joins TRBV4-2 to TRBJ2-3; D not certain. V gave up 0 bases and J gave up 5 bases, with 12 bases separating them. The CDR3 sequence is 15 residues long. Germline-derived CDR1 and CDR2 are LGHNA and YNFKEQ. DNA for the CDR3: TGTGCCAGCAGCCAAGAAACTGAACTGAGAGATACGCAGTATTTT. Protein sequence: CASSQETELRDTQYF.

The V and J genes are TRBV21-1 and TRBJ2-7; the table's D call, TRBD2, has no DNA check behind it. TRBV21-1 is flagged as a pseudogene. CDR3 length equals 16 residues. CDR3 sequence: CASSKLGTSGEYEQYF. Written as DNA, the CDR3 is TGTGCCAGCAGCAAGTTGGGGACTAGCGGGGAGTACGAGCAGTACTTC.

This clone was counted a few times. The gene calls are TRBV30 and TRBJ1-2; D possibly corresponds to TRBD1 (6 bases). The CDR3 loop spans 16 amino acids. Trimming left V 3 bases short and J 4 bases short, with 21 bases between. CDR1 is GTSNPN, CDR2 SVGIG, per germline (reference sequence). In DNA, the CDR3 is TGTGCCTGGAGACGCCTCCACAGGACAGTGGGCTATGGCTACACCTTC. Translating it yields CAWRRLHRTVGYGYTF. The entire variable domain, with the rest obtained from reference TRBV30 and TRBJ1-2, is as follows: SQTIHQWPATLVQPVGSPLSLECTVEGTSNPNLYWYRQAAGRGLQLLFYSVGIGQISSEVPQNLSASRPQDRQFILSSKKLLLSDSGFYLCAWRRLHRTVGYGYTFGSGTRLTVV.

In its sample, this clone was seen a few times. The rearrangement links TRBV19 to TRBJ1-2; D is perhaps TRBD1 (5 bases). Per the germline V gene, CDR1 is LNHDA and CDR2 is SQIVND (reference sequence). Trimming cost V 5 bases and J 9 bases, with 10 bases left between them. The CDR3 length is 11 residues. In DNA, the CDR3 is TGTGCCAGTAGTCTCCAGGACAGCTACACCTTC. This translates into CASSLQDSYTF.

The chain carries TRBV9 and TRBJ2-5; TRBD2 matches 9 bases. CDR1 is SGDLS, CDR2 YYNGEE, per germline. The junction had 10 bases not matched to a gene; V was cut back by 2 bases and J by 5 bases. The CDR3 spans 16 residues. The CDR3 nucleotides are TGTGCCAGCAGCGTCCTAATAGCGGGAGACAAGGAGACCCAGTACTTC. It codes for CASSVLIAGDKETQYF.

The chain employs TRBV15 and TRBJ1-6, with D perhaps TRBD1 (5 bases). The ends were cut back, 0 bases at V and 7 bases at J, with 10 bases in the middle. CDR1 is LNHNV, CDR2 YYDKDF, per germline (reference sequence). The CDR3 is 15 amino acids. This chain's CDR3 is CATSRDRDRNSPLHF. Written as DNA, the CDR3 is TGTGCCACCAGCAGAGATCGAGACAGAAATTCACCCCTCCACTTT.

This clone was picked up a small number of times. The V gene is TRBV7-9, the J gene TRBJ1-6, with 11 positions matching TRBD1. The CDR3 is made up of 16 amino acids. V lost 5 bases to trimming and J lost 10 bases; unmatched junction nucleotides: 10. In germline, CDR1 is SEHNR, CDR2 FQNEAQ (reference sequence). The CDR3 loop reads CASSKIVGQGESPLHF. Written as DNA, the CDR3 is TGTGCCAGCAGCAAGATCGTGGGACAGGGGGAGTCACCCCTCCACTTT.

V is TRBV7-6 and J is TRBJ2-5; 8 bases match TRBD2. CDR1 is SGHVS and CDR2 is FNYEAQ in the germline V gene. CDR3 length equals 16 residues. With V trimmed by 4 bases and J by 2 bases, 9 bases remained unmatched. The CDR3 sequence is CASSSETSVQQETQYF. The CDR3 nucleotides are TGTGCCAGCAGCTCAGAGACTAGCGTACAGCAAGAGACCCAGTACTTC.

This chain links TRBV29-1 with TRBJ2-7, with D perhaps TRBD2 (7 bases). V gave up 0 bases and J gave up 6 bases, with 21 bases separating them. CDR3 size: 16 residues. Germline assignment: CDR1 SQVTM and CDR2 ANQGSEA. CDR3 amino acids: CSVEEGGGGVYGEQYF. DNA of the CDR3: TGCAGCGTTGAAGAGGGGGGAGGGGGGGTCTATGGCGAGCAGTACTTC.

This sequence joins TRBV2 and TRBJ1-5; maybe TRBD1 (6 bases). Germline lookup yields CDR1 SNHLY and CDR2 FYNNEI. CDR3 length: 12 residues. Between the trimmed V and J ends, which lost 1 base and 11 bases, there was a span of 9 bases. CDR3: CASSEDRQAQHF. Here the CDR3 DNA reads TGTGCCAGCAGTGAAGACAGACAGGCCCAGCATTTT.

V and J are TRBV4-1 and TRBJ2-3; 12 bases agree with TRBD2. Trimming removed 0 bases from V and 0 bases from J; junction bases left unmatched: 10. Looked up from germline, CDR1 is MGHRA and CDR2 is YSYEKL. This CDR3 region has 20 residues. The CDR3 bases are TGCGCCAGCAGCCAAGAATCGGCTAGCGGGGGGGGTTTTAGCACAGATACGCAGTATTTT. Protein: CASSQESASGGGFSTDTQYF.

This chain joins TRBV9 and TRBJ2-1; TRBD2 agrees at 10 bases. This CDR3 comprises 16 residues. The V gene's germline CDR1 is SGDLS and CDR2 YYNGEE. With V trimmed by 2 bases and J by 8 bases, 10 bases remained unmatched. The CDR3, as DNA: TGTGCCAGCAGCGTTCGTCTTGGCCTAGCGGGGGATGAGCAGTTCTTC. Its protein is CASSVRLGLAGDEQFF.

A word on this clone: This sample also contains other DNA sequences that code for the same CDR3. The rearrangement uses TRBV5-1 and TRBJ2-7, with 10 bases fitting TRBD1. Germline CDR1 and CDR2: SGHRS and YFSETQ. The J segment lost 2 bases and the V segment lost 4 bases, leaving 3 bases of the junction unmatched. The CDR3 is made up of 14 amino acids. CDR3 in DNA: TGCGCCAGCAGCAAGGACAGGGGGACCTACGAGCAGTACTTC. Amino acid sequence: CASSKDRGTYEQYF. Full variable domain (rest looked up from reference TRBV5-1 and TRBJ2-7): KAGVTQTPRYLIKTRGQQVTLSCSPISGHRSVSWYQQTPGQGLQFLFEYFSETQRNKGNFPGRFSGRQFSNSRSEMNVSTLELGDSALYLCASSKDRGTYEQYFGPGTRLTVT.

The sample holds one count of this clone. The V and J genes are TRBV11-2 and TRBJ1-2; 9 bases agree with TRBD1. Germline lookup yields CDR1 SGHAT and CDR2 FQNNGV. The CDR3 has 16 amino acids. V was clipped by 3 bases and J by 3 bases; unmatched bases: 8. CDR3 sequence reads: CASSFPRGTGHYGYTF. CDR3 nucleotides: TGTGCCAGCAGCTTTCCCCGCGGGACAGGGCACTATGGCTACACCTTC.